This TCR beta chain was found in a study of T cell responses to AZD1222 COVID-19 vaccine. Study information: Researchers grouped second doses given at about 4 or about 12 weeks into one pool.

The data were produced by immunoSEQ multiplex PCR, yet TCRdb's version contains in-frame clones alone and is incomplete. The sample holds tens of thousands of clones, roughly 85% seen once. General study results and limits: Donor demographics were predominantly white British with a female majority; clonal diversity may be underestimated. Only 5 or 6 individuals given AZD1222 were seropositive at baseline. Within unmutated variant regions lay the reported targets of nearly half of spike-specific TCRs.

Germline CDR1 and CDR2: SGHAT and FQNNGV. The CDR3 runs to 14 residues. Trimming at V came to 5 bases and at J to 2 bases, leaving 5 bases not matched to a gene. Concerning this clone: Antigen specificity is unknown.

Sequenced material: peripheral blood, taken on day 0 of AZD1222 vaccination. The chain couples TRBV11-2 to TRBJ2-5, with TRBD2 matching over 7 bases. The clonotype originates from an adult in good health. The CDR3 region is CASSRTGRQETQYF. For the CDR3, the DNA is TGTGCCAGCAGCCGAACCGGGAGGCAAGAGACCCAGTACTTC.